The sample holds one count of the clone carrying this T cell receptor (beta chain). Its matching antigen is unknown. This entry is derived from a study of OX40 agonist ivuxolimab in advanced cancers. As for the study in general: As their treatment, patients were administered ivuxolimab, an agonistic anti-OX40 (CD134) antibody.

Data came from immunoSEQ multiplex PCR; TCRdb stores just in-frame clones and leaves some out. This table holds roughly 11,000 clones, 81% found once. Study-level findings and limits: More expanded clones were seen, on average, in CD8+ T cells than in CD4+. At 0.1 to 3.0 mg/kg and by week 6, clonal expansion occurred in CD4+ and CD8+ blood T cells. Compared with others, partial responders at 0.1-3.0 mg/kg displayed clonal expansion among the lowest.

CDR1 and CDR2 from the germline V gene are SGHTA and FQGTGA. The V gene lost 5 bases and the J gene lost 7 bases, with 15 bases spanning the gap. The CDR3 spans 14 residues. This clonotype was sampled from an adult with an advanced solid tumor such as melanoma, head and neck, liver or kidney cancer. The chain links TRBV7-3 to TRBJ2-1; D possibly corresponds to TRBD2 (5 bases). The source was CD4+ or CD8+ T cells sorted from blood, collected in a trial of the OX40 agonist ivuxolimab. CDR3 nucleotide sequence: TGTGCCAGCAGCAAAAGCGGCCTAAGTAATGAGCAGTTCTTC. This sequence encodes CASSKSGLSNEQFF.